The 18 T cell receptor beta chains given below trace back to one sample, sequenced in a study of blood T cell repertoires in COVID-19 (dated by TCRdb to between 2020 and 2021). The library was prepared using the immunoSEQ multiplex PCR assay. TCRdb holds this immuneACCESS table with in-frame rearrangements only. Some clones are missing; in checked studies, unresolved V genes explain under half, and the rest has no known cause. The sample table records tens of thousands of clones; 65% to 85% of these occur just once. Over 6% of the sample goes to the ten largest clones. Material for sequencing was peripheral blood. These receptors came from a man aged 50 to 59 with COVID-19, enrolled during active disease.

The V call is TRBV12-5, the J call TRBJ1-2; D is unresolved. The germline V and J ends were trimmed by 0 bases and 3 bases, with 11 bases remaining between them. Germline V CDR1 and CDR2: LGHNT, FRNRAP. This CDR3 contains 15 residues. Here the CDR3 DNA reads TGTGCTAGTGGTTTGGTGTCGACTGGGTACTATGGCTACACCTTC. Its translation: CASGLVSTGYYGYTF. The whole variable domain, remainder taken from reference TRBV12-5 and TRBJ1-2, is DARVTQTPRHKVTEMGQEVTMRCQPILGHNTVFWYRQTMMQGLELLAYFRNRAPLDDSGMPKDRFSAEMPDATLATLKIQPSEPRDSAVYFCASGLVSTGYYGYTFGSGTRLTVV.

In its sample, this clone was seen a few times. This chain uses TRBV24-1 with TRBJ1-2; no clear D. V lost 1 base, J lost 4 bases, and 6 bases lay in between. This CDR3 is 13 amino acids long. Germline-derived CDR1 and CDR2 are KGHDR and SFDVKD. CDR3 sequence: CATSDLNSYGYTF. The CDR3 nucleotides read TGTGCCACCAGTGATTTAAACTCCTATGGCTACACCTTC.

The V and J genes are TRBV5-5 and TRBJ2-7, with D possibly being TRBD1 (6 bases). Looked up from germline, CDR1 is SGHKS and CDR2 is YYEKEE (reference sequence). The CDR3 is 14 residues long. Trimming removed 0 bases at V and 2 bases at J, with 9 bases between. CDR3 nucleotides: TGTGCCAGCAGCTTGGTTCAGGGGACCTACGAGCAGTACTTC. Protein sequence: CASSLVQGTYEQYF.

V is TRBV27 and J is TRBJ2-1, with 14 nucleotides matching TRBD2. CDR3 length: 16 amino acids. Trimming cost V 0 bases and J 10 bases; bases outside gene matches: 5. CDR1 MNHEY and CDR2 SMNVEV come from the germline V gene (reference sequence). CDR3 in DNA: TGTGCCAGCAGTTTATCGACTAGCGGGGGGGCGTCCGAGCAGTTCTTC. It translates to CASSLSTSGGASEQFF.

The V gene is TRBV19, the J gene TRBJ2-1; tentative D call: TRBD1 (7 bases). The V end was cut by 4 bases, the J end by 4 bases, with 14 bases between. The germline CDR1 and CDR2 sequences are LNHDA and SQIVND (reference sequence). The CDR3 consists of 15 residues. The CDR3 loop is CASSRAGGQYNEQFF. CDR3 nucleotide sequence: TGTGCCAGTAGTAGAGCAGGGGGGCAATACAATGAGCAGTTCTTC.

The rearrangement joins TRBV9 to TRBJ2-5; 7 nucleotides align to TRBD1. V gave up 3 bases and J gave up 4 bases; unmatched junction bases: 12. Germline CDR1 is SGDLS and CDR2 is YYNGEE. This CDR3 contains 16 residues. CDR3 sequence: CASSADYRGLLETQYF. CDR3 nucleotide sequence: TGTGCCAGCAGCGCCGACTACAGGGGCCTCTTAGAGACCCAGTACTTC.

The chain joins TRBV28 to TRBJ2-1; tentatively, D is TRBD2 (6 bases). This CDR3 region has 16 residues. Per the germline V gene, CDR1 is MDHEN and CDR2 is SYDVKM. Trimming took off 2 bases at V and 3 bases at J, with 14 bases between the two ends. CDR3 DNA: TGTGCCAGCAGTTTAAGATTTTGGCGGGGCTACAATGAGCAGTTCTTC. Encoded protein: CASSLRFWRGYNEQFF.

The chain has TRBV7-6 and TRBJ2-7; maybe TRBD1 (5 bases). This CDR3 region has 15 residues. Germline V gene lookup returns CDR1 SGHVS and CDR2 FNYEAQ. Deletions cut 6 bases from V and 3 bases from J, with 18 bases between. The CDR3 spells CASSPTRAAHYEQYF. In DNA form, the CDR3 reads TGTGCCAGCAGTCCTACCAGGGCAGCCCACTACGAGCAGTACTTC.

The V and J genes are TRBV5-1 and TRBJ2-7; 8 bases agree with TRBD1. Trimming removed 5 bases from V and 6 bases from J; junction bases left unmatched: 10. This CDR3 is built from 14 residues. CDR1 is SGHRS and CDR2 is YFSETQ in the germline V gene. CDR3 region: CASRQDRVRGEQYF. The CDR3 nucleotides are TGCGCCAGCAGGCAGGACAGGGTCCGGGGCGAGCAGTACTTC.

V is TRBV7-2 and J is TRBJ2-2; D call uncertain. There are 14 residues in the CDR3. Germline CDR1 reads SGHTA; CDR2 reads FQGNSA. V was clipped by 2 bases and J by 6 bases, with 10 bases between them. The CDR3 loop is CASSLPIRAGELFF. The CDR3, as DNA: TGTGCCAGCAGCTTACCCATCCGAGCCGGGGAGCTGTTTTTT.

The V call is TRBV19, the J call TRBJ2-2; a weak D match, TRBD2 (6 bases). The CDR3 consists of 13 residues. Per germline, CDR1 LNHDA and CDR2 SQIVND (reference sequence). V lost 3 bases, J lost 5 bases, and 7 bases lay in between. The CDR3 nucleotides are TGTGCCAGTAGTATCGGGAGTACCGGGGAGCTGTTTTTT. This gives the protein CASSIGSTGELFF.

The chain uses TRBV3-1 (or the pseudogene TRBV3-2) and TRBJ1-2; 9 nucleotides line up with TRBD1. There are 14 residues in the CDR3. After removal of 0 bases from V and 8 bases from J, the junction contained 4 bases not matched to a gene. Per the germline V gene, CDR1 is LGHDT and CDR2 is YNNKEL (reference sequence). CDR3 in amino acids: CASSQDGTGRGYTF. CDR3 sequence (DNA): TGTGCCAGCAGCCAAGATGGGACAGGGAGGGGCTACACCTTC.

The CDR3 loop is CASSEATRDYGYTF. The CDR3 coding sequence is TGTGCCAGCAGTGAAGCGACCAGGGACTATGGCTACACCTTC. The chain couples TRBV2 to TRBJ1-2; tentatively, D is TRBD1 (5 bases). V was cut by 0 bases and J by 3 bases, with 8 bases left in between. The CDR3 is 14 residues long. Germline V gene data show CDR1 as SNHLY and CDR2 as FYNNEI. Full variable domain (rest looked up from reference TRBV2 and TRBJ1-2): EPEVTQTPSHQVTQMGQEVILRCVPISNHLYFYWYRQILGQKVEFLVSFYNNEISEKSEIFDDQFSVERPDGSNFTLKIRSTKLEDSAMYFCASSEATRDYGYTFGSGTRLTVV.

This clone was detected a few times. The rearrangement uses TRBV18 and TRBJ2-1; TRBD2 matches at 10 bases. Germline values: CDR1 KGHSH, CDR2 LQKENI. The CDR3 loop spans 15 amino acids. J lost 0 bases, V lost 6 bases, and 2 bases had no gene match. CDR3 residues: CASSLAGDSYNEQFF. The CDR3 nucleotides read TGTGCCAGCTCCCTAGCGGGGGACTCCTACAATGAGCAGTTCTTC.

V and J are TRBV6-5 and TRBJ1-5, with no clear D. Between the trimmed V and J ends, which lost 8 bases and 0 bases, there was a span of 8 bases. Germline V gene data show CDR1 as MNHEY and CDR2 as SVGAGI. CDR3 size: 13 residues. The CDR3 loop is CASFLYSNQPQHF. In nucleotides, the CDR3 is TGTGCCAGCTTCCTCTATAGCAATCAGCCCCAGCATTTT.

V is TRBV28 and J is TRBJ2-5; D is possibly TRBD2 (5 bases). CDR1 is MDHEN, CDR2 SYDVKM, per germline. The V end was cut by 3 bases, the J end by 2 bases, with 16 bases between. The CDR3 has 16 residues. For the CDR3, the DNA is TGTGCCAGCAGTTTGGGGAGTCTGATTTGGCAAGAGACCCAGTACTTC. Residues: CASSLGSLIWQETQYF.

The table lists this clone with a few counts. The CDR3 sequence: CASSSDRGRGYGYTF. Here the CDR3 DNA reads TGTGCCAGTAGTTCCGACAGGGGGCGCGGCTATGGCTACACCTTC. The chain carries TRBV19 and TRBJ1-2; TRBD1 aligns across 10 bases. J lost 4 bases, V lost 5 bases, and 7 bases had no gene match. The CDR3 length is 15 residues. CDR1 and CDR2 from the germline V gene are LNHDA and SQIVND (reference sequence).

The rearrangement uses TRBV6-5 and TRBJ2-5; possibly TRBD2 for D (6 bases). Trimming pared 2 bases from V and 0 bases from J, leaving 10 bases between. This CDR3 region has 15 residues. In germline, CDR1 is MNHEY, CDR2 SVGAGI. Here the CDR3 reads CASSYGGSNQETQYF. CDR3 nucleotides: TGTGCCAGCAGTTACGGGGGGTCAAACCAAGAGACCCAGTACTTC.